This is a list of T cell receptor beta chains from one sample in a study of CD8+ T cells in alopecia areata. Assay used: immunoSEQ multiplex PCR; TCRdb lists only in-frame clones, some missing. The table lists roughly 59,000 clones, 45% to 55% of them singletons. The sequences come from CD8+ T cells sorted from blood, collected at week 0. Receptors were obtained from a human donor with alopecia areata. Both conserved end residues are part of each CDR3. A D gene is named only where the DNA matches it firmly. Size tells how often a clone was seen (once, few, many) or the class of an expanded clone, and some rows leave it out.

once	TRBV4-1	TRBJ2-2	-	CASSLRDTNTGELFF	TGCGCCAGCAGCCTCCGGGACACGAACACCGGGGAGCTGTTTTTT
-	TRBV27	TRBJ2-7	-	CASSLTSGSYEQYF	TGTGCCAGCAGTTTAACCTCCGGGAGCTACGAGCAGTACTTC
-	TRBV30	TRBJ1-5	-	CACGAVSNQPQHF	TGTGCCTGTGGGGCAGTTAGCAATCAGCCCCAGCATTTT
-	TRBV30	TRBJ2-7	TRBD2	CACTLADSYEQYF	TGTGCCTGCACCCTAGCGGACTCCTACGAGCAGTACTTC
-	TRBV6-5	TRBJ2-5	-	CASTPTGEETQYF	TGTGCCAGCACCCCGACAGGAGAAGAGACCCAGTACTTC
-	TRBV30	TRBJ1-2	-	CAWSVYSDYGYTF	TGTGCCTGGAGTGTCTACAGTGACTATGGCTACACCTTC
-	TRBV30	TRBJ2-1	TRBD2	CAGGTSGRPSEFF	TGTGCCGGCGGGACTAGCGGGAGGCCCAGCGAGTTCTTC
few	TRBV5-1	TRBJ1-1	-	CASSLRGANTEAFF	TGCGCCAGCAGCTTAAGGGGTGCTAACACTGAAGCTTTCTTT
few	TRBV6-6	TRBJ1-4	-	CASSSLGEKLFF	TGTGCCAGCAGCTCTCTGGGGGAAAAACTGTTTTTT
-	TRBV11-2	TRBJ2-1	-	CASSLNEQFF	TGTGCCAGCAGCTTAAATGAGCAGTTCTTC
-	TRBV2	TRBJ1-1	-	CASNTDREAFF	TGTGCCAGCAACACGGACAGAGAAGCTTTCTTT
medium-sized	TRBV5-5	TRBJ2-7	TRBD1	CASSSGPGQVYEQYF	TGTGCCAGCAGCTCCGGGCCGGGACAGGTCTACGAGCAGTACTTC
-	TRBV9	TRBJ1-5	-	CAGSDQPQHF	TGTGCCGGGTCTGATCAGCCCCAGCATTTT
-	TRBV7-9	TRBJ1-2	-	CASSPEVWGHGGYTF	TGTGCCAGCAGCCCCGAAGTGTGGGGCCATGGAGGCTACACCTTC
-	TRBV4-1	TRBJ1-1	-	CASSQSQGLVEAFF	TGCGCCAGCAGCCAGTCACAGGGATTGGTTGAAGCTTTCTTT
-	TRBV11-2	TRBJ2-7	-	CASSLIRSYEQYF	TGTGCCAGCAGCTTAATACGCTCCTACGAGCAGTACTTC
-	TRBV27	TRBJ2-3	-	CASTGEEDTQYF	TGTGCCAGCACGGGAGAGGAAGATACGCAGTATTTT
-	TRBV19	TRBJ2-5	-	CASSIDQRTNRGSQYF	TGTGCCAGTAGTATAGATCAGCGGACTAATCGCGGCTCCCAGTACTTC
-	TRBV2	TRBJ2-3	TRBD2	CASSLAGGTDTQYF	TGTGCCAGCAGCCTGGCGGGGGGCACAGATACGCAGTATTTT
-	TRBV7-9	TRBJ2-7	TRBD1	CASSHRDRAYEQYF	TGTGCCAGCAGCCACCGGGACAGAGCCTACGAGCAGTACTTC
-	TRBV2	TRBJ2-6	-	CASSGPGSLSGANVLTF	TGTGCCAGCAGTGGACCGGGGAGTTTAAGTGGGGCCAACGTCCTGACTTTC
-	TRBV25-1	TRBJ2-7	-	CASSATRYEQYF	TGTGCCAGCAGTGCGACACGGTACGAGCAGTACTTC
-	TRBV14	TRBJ2-7	-	CASSRDHSYEQYF	TGTGCCAGCAGCCGAGACCACTCCTACGAGCAGTACTTC
few	TRBV7-3	TRBJ2-5	TRBD2	CASSSAPGGLETQYF	TGTGCCAGCAGCTCCGCCCCGGGGGGGCTGGAGACCCAGTACTTC
-	TRBV11-2	TRBJ2-1	-	CASSLGVNEQFF	TGTGCCAGCAGCTTAGGCGTCAATGAGCAGTTCTTC
-	TRBV6-5	TRBJ2-1	-	CASSVTSSYNEQFF	TGTGCCAGCAGCGTGACTAGCTCCTACAATGAGCAGTTCTTC
once	TRBV5-6	TRBJ2-7	-	CASSRGSSYEQYF	TGTGCCAGCTCCCGGGGGAGCTCCTACGAGCAGTACTTC
once	TRBV5-1	TRBJ2-1	-	CASSSGAYNEQFF	TGCGCCAGCAGCTCGGGTGCCTACAATGAGCAGTTCTTC
-	TRBV28	TRBJ2-7	-	CASSPTHRGGGSYEQYF	TGTGCCAGCAGTCCTACCCATCGGGGAGGGGGCTCCTACGAGCAGTACTTC
-	TRBV15	TRBJ2-2	TRBD1	CATSRKTGFAGELFF	TGTGCCACCAGCAGGAAGACAGGGTTCGCCGGGGAGCTGTTTTTT
-	TRBV29-1	TRBJ2-7	TRBD2	CSVTLAGGPHEQYF	TGCAGCGTGACACTAGCGGGAGGCCCCCACGAGCAGTACTTC